Below, 14 T cell receptor beta chains from the same sample are listed, as sequenced in a study of molecular identifiers for immune sequencing clone quantification (dated by TCRdb to the late 2010s). Receptor libraries were prepared by PCR. TCRdb shows the sequencer as Illumina HiSeq 4000. The public reads were reanalyzed by TCRdb: fastp trimming at Q25, MiXCR alignment, in-frame beta chains only. Duplicate CDR3 protein sequences are folded into a single record with the most common DNA and genes. A total of fewer than 350,000 distinct CDR3 sequences appear in this sample, 20% to 25% of them only once. Together, the top ten hold under 0.95% of the sample. The sequenced material came from naive CD8+ T cells from blood, with Jurkat cell RNA spiked in. The cell subset or site label corresponds to: FACS-sorted CD8+CD4-CCR7+CD45RA+ naive T cells. The receptor source for this set is a human donor in good health. Some libraries in this study had Jurkat cell RNA spiked in.

Note on this clonotype: A much larger clone lies one base from this, so it may be a read error. The chain is built from TRBV10-3 and TRBJ2-3; weak D call: TRBD1 (6 bases). The CDR3 sequence is 18 residues long. Germline loops: CDR1 ENHRY, CDR2 SYGVKD. V shed 5 bases and J shed 2 bases, with 23 bases lying between them. The CDR3 DNA reads as TGTGCCATCAGTTCCTGGGGCAGGGGAAACTTTAACACAGATACGCAGTATTTT. Protein product: CAISSWGRGNFNTDTQYF.

The table lists this clonotype with many counts. The chain couples TRBV10-3 to TRBJ2-7, with D maybe TRBD1 (5 bases). The CDR3 is made up of 14 amino acids. Trimming stripped 0 bases from V and 5 bases from J, with 11 bases between. Germline CDR1 is ENHRY and CDR2 is SYGVKD. CDR3 amino acids: CAISESRQNHEQYF. In DNA form, the CDR3 reads TGTGCCATCAGTGAGTCTAGACAGAACCACGAGCAGTACTTC.

This clonotype was recorded many times. The gene calls are TRBV6-5 and TRBJ2-2, with TRBD1 matching 7 bases. Trimming removed 2 bases from V and 7 bases from J; junction bases left unmatched: 7. CDR3 length: 15 residues. Germline V gene data show CDR1 as MNHEY and CDR2 as SVGAGI. The CDR3 is CASSYNRGVGGELFF. In nucleotides, the CDR3 is TGTGCCAGCAGTTACAACAGGGGCGTGGGCGGGGAGCTGTTTTTT.

This clonotype was observed a few times. The rearrangement links TRBV27 to TRBJ2-7; D remains unclear. The germline V gene encodes CDR1 MNHEY and CDR2 SMNVEV (reference sequence). The length of the CDR3 is 14 residues. Trimming shortened V by 3 bases and J by 4 bases, and 13 bases separated the two germline ends. The CDR3 spells CASSFAGSNYEQYF. The CDR3 DNA follows: TGTGCCAGCAGTTTTGCCGGGTCCAATTACGAGCAGTACTTC.

This clonotype was recorded at least ten times. The chain uses TRBV4-1 and TRBJ1-2; D is undetermined. This CDR3 region has 14 residues. Germline V lookup: CDR1 MGHRA, CDR2 YSYEKL. Trimming removed 1 base at V and 4 bases at J, with 10 bases between. This CDR3 is CASSQGPMSYGYTF. CDR3 sequence (DNA): TGCGCCAGCAGCCAAGGCCCAATGAGCTATGGCTACACCTTC.

This clonotype showed up many times. This sequence joins TRBV6-5 and TRBJ2-3; 7 bases align to TRBD2. Germline CDR1 MNHEY, CDR2 SVGAGI. CDR3 length: 14 residues. After removal of 8 bases from V and 1 base from J, the junction contained 6 bases not matched to a gene. CDR3 region: CASWEGLGTDTQYF. DNA for the CDR3: TGTGCCAGCTGGGAGGGGTTAGGCACAGATACGCAGTATTTT.

This clonotype has at least ten counts. This rearrangement joins TRBV28 to TRBJ1-5, with D possibly TRBD1 on 5 matching bases. The CDR3 consists of 14 residues. Trimming removed 5 bases at V and 4 bases at J, with 12 bases between. The germline gives CDR1 MDHEN, CDR2 SYDVKM. As DNA, the CDR3 is TGTGCCAGCAGTCGTAAAGGGGTAAATCAGCCCCAGCATTTT. Protein product: CASSRKGVNQPQHF.

Note on this clonotype: A read error may explain this, as a much larger clone is one base away. This chain joins TRBV9 and TRBJ2-3; 7 nucleotides agree with TRBD1. CDR3 length equals 15 residues. The V gene's germline CDR1 is SGDLS and CDR2 YYNGEE. The CDR3 here is CASSVGGGDTVTQYF. CDR3 DNA: TGTGCCAGCAGCGTAGGAGGGGGCGACACAGTTACGCAGTATTTT.

In its sample, this clonotype was seen many times. The J gene is TRBJ2-1, the V gene TRBV7-9; possible D gene TRBD1, 6 bases. This CDR3 has 15 amino acids. Germline CDR1 and CDR2: SEHNR and FQNEAQ (reference sequence). Trimming cost V 5 bases and J 0 bases, with 11 bases left between them. CDR3 loop: CASSPGDYSYNEQFF. CDR3 sequence (DNA): TGTGCCAGCAGCCCAGGGGATTACTCCTACAATGAGCAGTTCTTC. The whole variable domain, remainder taken from reference TRBV7-9 and TRBJ2-1, is DTGVSQNPRHKITKRGQNVTFRCDPISEHNRLYWYRQTLGQGPEFLTYFQNEAQLEKSRLLSDRFSAERPKGSFSTLEIQRTEQGDSAMYLCASSPGDYSYNEQFFGPGTRLTVL.

This clonotype has just a few counts. The gene calls are TRBV6-5 and TRBJ2-7; D assignment may be TRBD1 or TRBD2 (5 bases each). The V gene's germline CDR1 is MNHEY and CDR2 SVGAGI. V was cut by 0 bases and J by 3 bases, with 12 bases left in between. The CDR3 runs to 15 residues. The CDR3 is CASSYSLQGRYEQYF. CDR3 nucleotides: TGTGCCAGCAGTTACTCTCTCCAGGGACGCTACGAGCAGTACTTC.

This clonotype was observed a few times. This may be a read error: a much more frequent sequence differs by one nucleotide. The CDR3 loop reads CSCFGGWLGGYTF. The DNA of the CDR3 is TGCAGCTGTTTCGGGGGATGGCTAGGAGGCTACACCTTC. The chain is built from TRBV29-1 and TRBJ1-2; TRBD1 is a possible D gene (5 bases). Germline V gives CDR1 SQVTM, CDR2 ANQGSEA. The V end was cut by 8 bases, the J end by 8 bases, with 21 bases between. The CDR3 is 13 amino acids.

This clonotype occurred once. Being one base from a much bigger clone, this may be a read error. This likely comes from a read error, as the CDR3 has no conserved phenylalanine or tryptophan at its end. The chain combines TRBV6-6 with TRBJ2-7; D possibly uses TRBD1 or TRBD2 (6 bases each). The V gene lost 7 bases and the J gene lost 7 bases, with 14 bases spanning the gap. The CDR3 contains 12 residues. Germline V gives CDR1 MNHNY, CDR2 SVGAGI (reference sequence). The CDR3: CASKAGAGEQYL. CDR3 nucleotide sequence: TGTGCCAGCAAGGCAGGGGCGGGAGAGCAGTACCTC.

In the case of this clonotype: This may come from a read error, since a much larger clone is one base off. V is TRBV14 and J is TRBJ2-7, with D maybe TRBD2 (5 bases). Germline CDR1 and CDR2: SGHDN and FVKESK. There are 17 residues in the CDR3. V gave up 0 bases and J gave up 4 bases, with 19 bases separating them. The CDR3 here is CASSQDFRLTDRYEQYF. The CDR3 DNA follows: TGTGCCAGCAGCCAAGATTTCCGACTAACGGACCGATACGAGCAGTACTTC.

The chain uses TRBV7-9 and TRBJ2-1; D remains ambiguous. CDR1 and CDR2 from the germline V gene are SEHNR and FQNEAQ (reference sequence). Trimming shortened V by 1 base and J by 7 bases, and 8 bases separated the two germline ends. This CDR3 is 13 amino acids long. CDR3 amino acids: CASSLVLRNEQFF. The CDR3 region has the DNA TGTGCCAGCAGCTTAGTTCTTAGGAATGAGCAGTTCTTC.